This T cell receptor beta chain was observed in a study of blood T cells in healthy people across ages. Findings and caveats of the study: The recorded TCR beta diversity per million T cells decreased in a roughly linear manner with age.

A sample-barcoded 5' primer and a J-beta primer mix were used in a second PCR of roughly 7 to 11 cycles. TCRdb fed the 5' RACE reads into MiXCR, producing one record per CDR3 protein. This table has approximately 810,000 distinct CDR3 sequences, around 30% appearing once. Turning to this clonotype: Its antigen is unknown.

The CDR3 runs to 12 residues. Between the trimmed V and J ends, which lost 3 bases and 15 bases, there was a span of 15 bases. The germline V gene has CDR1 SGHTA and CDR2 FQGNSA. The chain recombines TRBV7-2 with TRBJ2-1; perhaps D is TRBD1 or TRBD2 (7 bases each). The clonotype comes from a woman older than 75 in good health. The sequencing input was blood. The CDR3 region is CASSLEAGQRFF. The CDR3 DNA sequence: TGTGCCAGCAGCTTGGAAGCGGGACAGCGGTTCTTC.